This T cell receptor beta chain was obtained from a study of cytomegalovirus exposure and HLA in healthy donors. Deletions cut 5 bases from V and 4 bases from J, with 14 bases between. The CDR3 extends over 14 amino acids. Germline loops: CDR1 MNHEY, CDR2 SVGAGI. Researchers ran the PCR with 60 Vbeta and 13 Jbeta primers. TCRdb's table, derived via immunoSEQ multiplex PCR, lists solely in-frame clones and lacks some. The sample shows about 110,000 clones, just under 70% of them seen only once. The genes are TRBV6-5 and TRBJ1-1, with D tentatively TRBD1 (5 bases). The receptor was isolated from a woman aged 70-85 years in good health and CMV-seropositive. Sequencing was done on a sample of PBMCs. The DNA for the CDR3 is TGTGCCAGCAGTGTCAAAGGGGTTTCCACTGAAGCTTTCTTT. This codes for CASSVKGVSTEAFF.